The 28 T cell receptor beta chains below all came from one sample that was sequenced in a study of T-cell memory formation after mild COVID-19. TCRdb reprocessed the 5' RACE reads with MiXCR, giving one entry per CDR3 protein. Found here are roughly 370,000 distinct CDR3 sequences, about 16% of them singletons; the top ten hold 20% to 25%. The sample consisted of PBMCs or a T cell subset sorted from them (not recorded which). These TCRs come from a young man who had mild COVID-19 (a few samples of this study predate the infection). Cell type and time point are not known.

This clonotype was detected ten times or more. The J gene is TRBJ2-2, the V gene TRBV7-8, with D possibly matching TRBD2 (6 bases). V lost 5 bases to trimming and J lost 4 bases, with 14 bases between them. The CDR3 loop spans 15 amino acids. The germline V gene encodes CDR1 SGHVS and CDR2 FQNEAQ. The CDR3 is CASSKPGVATGELFF. CDR3 in DNA: TGTGCCAGCAGCAAGCCGGGGGTGGCCACCGGGGAGCTGTTTTTT.

Only a few counts were recorded for this clonotype. The rearrangement joins TRBV7-6 to TRBJ2-7, with TRBD1 matching over 7 bases. The CDR3 runs to 14 residues. From germline, CDR1 is SGHVS and CDR2 FNYEAQ. V lost 5 bases, J lost 9 bases, and 13 bases stayed unmatched. CDR3 nucleotides: TGTGCCAGCAGCCCGGTTACAGGGGTGGGGGTGCAGTACTTC. Protein product: CASSPVTGVGVQYF.

This chain uses TRBV28 with TRBJ2-7, with a weak D call TRBD1 (5 bases). CDR3 size: 15 residues. Germline V gene lookup returns CDR1 MDHEN and CDR2 SYDVKM. Trimming left V 6 bases short and J 4 bases short, with 19 bases between. As DNA, the CDR3 is TGTGCCAGCAGCCGATTGGGCAGGGATTCTTACGAGCAGTACGTC. Translating it yields CASSRLGRDSYEQYV.

In DNA form, the CDR3 reads TGCAGTGCCAAACCTACAGACAGGCCATTCTACGAGCAGTACTTC. Residues: CSAKPTDRPFYEQYF. V gene TRBV20-1 combines with J gene TRBJ2-7; tentatively, D is TRBD1 (6 bases). This CDR3 contains 15 residues. Trimming left V 6 bases short and J 3 bases short, with 21 bases between. Germline loops: CDR1 DFQATT, CDR2 SNEGSKA (reference sequence).

The chain joins TRBV30 to TRBJ1-2, with 7 bases lining up with TRBD1. This CDR3 contains 15 residues. With V trimmed by 4 bases and J by 0 bases, 8 bases remained unmatched. The germline CDR1 and CDR2 sequences are GTSNPN and SVGIG (reference sequence). The CDR3 sequence is CAWTGTDEPNYGYTF. CDR3 DNA sequence: TGTGCCTGGACCGGGACAGATGAACCTAACTATGGCTACACCTTC.

This clonotype was seen a few times. V and J are TRBV6-5 and TRBJ2-3; D unresolved. The CDR3 runs to 17 residues. Germline V CDR1 and CDR2: MNHEY, SVGAGI. The V end lost 0 bases, the J end lost 0 bases, and 13 bases lay between the germline ends. The CDR3 loop reads CASSYSKGQLSTDTQYF. The CDR3 nucleotides are TGTGCCAGCAGTTACTCGAAAGGCCAGCTTAGCACAGATACGCAGTATTTT.

This clonotype was seen a few times. This chain links TRBV7-2 with TRBJ2-5, with a weak D call TRBD2 (6 bases). The V gene lost 6 bases and the J gene lost 1 base, with 12 bases spanning the gap. The CDR3 covers 14 residues. Germline V gene lookup returns CDR1 SGHTA and CDR2 FQGNSA. The CDR3 protein is CASRPTSTQETQYF. CDR3 in DNA: TGTGCCAGCAGACCAACTAGCACCCAAGAGACCCAGTACTTC.

This chain connects TRBV15 to TRBJ2-7; the D is unclear. This CDR3 has 13 residues. V was pared by 4 bases and J by 2 bases, with 9 bases between. The germline V gene encodes CDR1 LNHNV and CDR2 YYDKDF (reference sequence). The CDR3 loop is CATSIAVAYEQYF. CDR3 nucleotides: TGTGCCACCAGCATTGCGGTAGCCTACGAGCAGTACTTC.

A few counts support this clonotype. The CDR3 protein is CATRVSGGTDTQYF. Here the CDR3 DNA reads TGTGCCACCAGAGTGTCGGGTGGGACAGATACGCAGTATTTT. V is TRBV10-3 and J is TRBJ2-3; no clear D gene. The CDR3 contains 14 residues. Germline CDR1 is ENHRY and CDR2 is SYGVKD. Trimming left V 10 bases short and J 3 bases short, with 17 bases between.

This clonotype was counted a few times. The J gene is TRBJ1-6, the V gene TRBV12-3 or TRBV12-4; D is uncertain. There are 17 residues in the CDR3. The V end was cut by 3 bases, the J end by 0 bases, with 12 bases between. In nucleotides, the CDR3 is TGTGCCAGCAGTTTCGCGACCGGAAGCTCCTATAATTCACCCCTCCACTTT. This gives the protein CASSFATGSSYNSPLHF.

The rearrangement joins TRBV15 to TRBJ2-3; the D call may be TRBD1 or TRBD2 (5 bases each). The CDR3 totals 14 residues. Germline values: CDR1 LNHNV, CDR2 YYDKDF (reference sequence). V was trimmed by 0 bases and J by 6 bases, leaving 10 bases between them. The CDR3 here is CATSRDSGTDTQYF. The CDR3 coding sequence is TGTGCCACCAGCAGAGATTCAGGGACGGATACGCAGTATTTT.

This clonotype has more than one count but fewer than ten. V gene TRBV10-3 combines with J gene TRBJ2-2, with a tentative D call TRBD2 (6 bases). This CDR3 comprises 12 residues. The V end was cut by 6 bases, the J end by 7 bases, with 9 bases between. The germline CDR1 and CDR2 sequences are ENHRY and SYGVKD. This CDR3 is CAIRTGDGELFF. The DNA of the CDR3 is TGTGCCATCAGGACGGGGGACGGGGAGCTGTTTTTT.

This clonotype showed up just a few times. The rearrangement joins TRBV29-1 to TRBJ1-1; tentative D call: TRBD1 (5 bases). V was pared by 3 bases and J by 0 bases, with 8 bases between. Per the germline V gene, CDR1 is SQVTM and CDR2 is ANQGSEA. The CDR3 covers 13 residues. CDR3 DNA sequence: TGCAGCGTTGATCAGGGTCTGAACACTGAAGCTTTCTTT. Translating it yields CSVDQGLNTEAFF. The whole variable domain, remainder taken from reference TRBV29-1 and TRBJ1-1, is SAVISQKPSRDICQRGTSLTIQCQVDSQVTMMFWYRQQPGQSLTLIATANQGSEATYESGFVIDKFPISRPNLTFSTLTVSNMSPEDSSIYLCSVDQGLNTEAFFGQGTRLTVV.

In this sample, this clonotype turned up a few times. The J gene is TRBJ2-5, the V gene TRBV5-1, with D perhaps given as TRBD1 or TRBD2 (5 bases each). With 0 bases removed from V and 7 bases from J, the gap between germline ends came to 19 bases. The CDR3 has 16 amino acids. The germline V gene encodes CDR1 SGHRS and CDR2 YFSETQ. The CDR3 DNA follows: TGCGCCAGCAGCTTGGCCGTGGGACCCCCTGAGGGGACCCAGTACTTC. It specifies CASSLAVGPPEGTQYF.

The chain has TRBV2 and TRBJ2-1; TRBD2 matches 11 bases. The CDR3 consists of 15 residues. With 6 bases clipped from V and 8 bases from J, the junction kept 9 bases outside the gene matches. Germline lookup yields CDR1 SNHLY and CDR2 FYNNEI. CDR3 nucleotide sequence: TGTGCCAGCAGACTTAGCGGGGGGGGCAGGGATGAGCAGTTCTTC. Its translation is CASRLSGGGRDEQFF.

This clonotype has just a few counts. The gene calls are TRBV18 and TRBJ1-6, with TRBD1 as a possible D gene (5 bases). CDR3 length: 14 amino acids. Trimming cost V 3 bases and J 8 bases, with 11 bases left between them. In germline, CDR1 is KGHSH, CDR2 LQKENI. DNA of the CDR3: TGTGCCAGCTCACCGCGGGGCAGAGATTCACCCCTCCACTTT. Protein sequence: CASSPRGRDSPLHF. Drawing the rest from reference TRBV18 and TRBJ1-6, the complete variable domain is NAGVMQNPRHLVRRRGQEARLRCSPMKGHSHVYWYRQLPEEGLKFMVYLQKENIIDESGMPKERFSAEFPKEGPSILRIQQVVRGDSAAYFCASSPRGRDSPLHFGNGTRLTVT.

This clonotype was recorded a few times. The chain uses TRBV7-3 and TRBJ2-7, with a possible D match to TRBD2 (5 bases). Trimming removed 11 bases from V and 5 bases from J, with 28 bases in between. This CDR3 region has 16 residues. The germline V gene encodes CDR1 SGHTA and CDR2 FQGTGA. CDR3 region: CASSPSAVDGSHEQYF. The CDR3 DNA is TGTGCCTCCAGTCCCTCGGCAGTCGATGGGAGCCACGAGCAGTACTTC. The entire variable domain, with the rest obtained from reference TRBV7-3 and TRBJ2-7, is as follows: GAGVSQTPSNKVTEKGKYVELRCDPISGHTALYWYRQSLGQGPEFLIYFQGTGAADDSGLPNDRFFAVRPEGSVSTLKIQRTERGDSAVYLCASSPSAVDGSHEQYFGPGTRLTVT.

This chain connects TRBV4-2 to TRBJ2-3; tentative D call: TRBD2 (6 bases). The germline gives CDR1 LGHNA, CDR2 YNFKEQ. This CDR3 spans 17 amino acids. V lost 0 bases to trimming and J lost 2 bases, with 15 bases between them. The CDR3 coding sequence is TGTGCCAGCAGCCAAGACGGAACTCGGGGGTTCACAGATACGCAGTATTTT. Amino acid sequence: CASSQDGTRGFTDTQYF.

This clonotype was seen a handful of times. The chain carries TRBV20-1 and TRBJ1-1, with TRBD1 matching over 8 bases. The CDR3 sequence is 12 residues long. Losses at the gene ends were 6 bases for V and 10 bases for J; bases not matched to a gene: 10. Germline assignment: CDR1 DFQATT and CDR2 SNEGSKA (reference sequence). As DNA, the CDR3 is TGCAGTGCCCTGGACAGGGTGAGTGGAGCTTTCTTT. Translated, it gives CSALDRVSGAFF.

This clonotype was detected only a few times. The chain couples TRBV7-6 to TRBJ2-7; a possible D gene is TRBD1 (5 bases). CDR1 and CDR2 (germline): SGHVS, FNYEAQ. V was cut by 2 bases and J by 5 bases, with 16 bases left in between. This CDR3 comprises 15 residues. CDR3 protein: CASSLLAGNRNEQYV. In DNA, the CDR3 is TGTGCCAGCAGCTTATTGGCAGGGAATCGGAACGAGCAGTACGTC.

The V and J genes are TRBV2 and TRBJ2-4, with 10 nucleotides matching TRBD1. CDR3 size: 15 residues. The V gene's germline CDR1 is SNHLY and CDR2 FYNNEI. After removal of 6 bases from V and 6 bases from J, the junction contained 8 bases not matched to a gene. The CDR3 protein is CASRMTGGLRNIQYF. Written as DNA, the CDR3 is TGTGCCAGCAGGATGACAGGGGGCCTGCGAAACATTCAGTACTTC.

The sample holds a few counts of this clonotype. The rearrangement joins TRBV4-3 to TRBJ2-7, with TRBD2 as a possible D gene (5 bases). The CDR3 runs 15 residues. Germline V gives CDR1 LGHNA, CDR2 YSLEER. V dropped 5 bases and J dropped 2 bases, with 16 bases sitting between them. CDR3 sequence (DNA): TGCGCCAGCAGCGCGTACCCGGGGTCTACCTACGAGCAGTACTTC. As protein: CASSAYPGSTYEQYF.

In its sample, this clonotype was seen a few times. The chain combines TRBV9 with TRBJ1-1; TRBD1 is a possible D gene (6 bases). This CDR3 has 14 residues. Per the germline V gene, CDR1 is SGDLS and CDR2 is YYNGEE. V lost 2 bases, J lost 0 bases, and 8 bases lay in between. The CDR3 reads CASSVGDMNTEAFF. CDR3 sequence (DNA): TGTGCCAGCAGCGTGGGGGACATGAACACTGAAGCTTTCTTT.

This clonotype came up many times. The gene calls are TRBV6-2 or TRBV6-3 and TRBJ2-1, with a possible D match to TRBD1 (5 bases). Germline V gives CDR1 MNHEY, CDR2 SVGEGT. Deletions cut 5 bases from V and 2 bases from J, with 10 bases between. This CDR3 comprises 14 residues. The CDR3 loop is CASSLVGAYNEQFF. The CDR3 DNA follows: TGTGCCAGCAGTCTGGTAGGGGCCTACAATGAGCAGTTCTTC.

This clonotype was counted a few times. This rearrangement joins TRBV7-2 to TRBJ2-1, with 15 bases that match TRBD2. Per germline, CDR1 SGHTA and CDR2 FQGNSA. V shed 11 bases, J shed 2 bases, and the junction held 4 bases outside the gene matches. CDR3 length: 15 amino acids. CDR3 sequence (DNA): TGTGCCTCCGGGACTAGCGGGGGGACCTACAATGAGCAGTTCTTC. It yields the protein CASGTSGGTYNEQFF.

V gene TRBV7-9 combines with J gene TRBJ1-5, with TRBD1 matching over 7 bases. With V trimmed by 5 bases and J by 7 bases, 8 bases remained unmatched. This CDR3 spans 14 amino acids. Germline V gives CDR1 SEHNR, CDR2 FQNEAQ (reference sequence). CDR3 residues: CASSSRDREQPQHF. The DNA for the CDR3 is TGTGCCAGCAGCAGCCGGGACAGAGAACAGCCCCAGCATTTT.

The V call is TRBV27, the J call TRBJ1-2; D is ambiguous. Germline V CDR1 and CDR2: MNHEY, SMNVEV (reference sequence). With 5 bases removed from V and 8 bases from J, the gap between germline ends came to 15 bases. The length of the CDR3 is 13 residues. As DNA, the CDR3 is TGTGCCAGCAGTATAAGTGCGGGGTACGGCTACACCTTC. Encoded protein: CASSISAGYGYTF.

This clonotype was seen only a few times. The rearrangement links TRBV5-1 to TRBJ2-7, with unresolved D. The germline gives CDR1 SGHRS, CDR2 YFSETQ. The V gene lost 3 bases and the J gene lost 5 bases, with 15 bases spanning the gap. The CDR3 runs 14 residues. CDR3 sequence (DNA): TGCGCCAGCAGCTCCTGGGGTGCATACGACGAGCAGTACTTC. This sequence encodes CASSSWGAYDEQYF.